A selection of T cell receptor beta chains follows, all from one sample in a study of response to subunit inactivated influenza vaccine. TCRdb re-called the RT-PCR reads with MiXCR, one entry per CDR3 protein. The sample consists of about 620,000 distinct CDR3 sequences, around 10% of them appearing once. The sample was also reused in another study, on T cells expressing NK-cell markers.

The sequencing here drew on PBMCs from blood, taken on the day of vaccination. The receptors were gathered from a man between 45 and 60 years old who received an inactivated influenza vaccine. Both conserved end residues are part of each CDR3. The D gene is left open where the match is weak. Only part of the rows carry a size: once, few, many, or a class if the clone is expanded.

NA,NA,TRBV20-1,TRBJ2-1,TGCAGTGCTAGAGCCCAAGGGAGGAGGGGGGGCGGGATCTCATATGAGCAGTTCTTC,CSARAQGRRGGGISYEQFF
NA,NA,TRBV24-1,TRBJ2-2,TGTGCCACCAGTGACCCCGGGACCGCCGGCACCGGGGAGCTGTTTTTT,CATSDPGTAGTGELFF
few,NA,TRBV12-3/TRBV12-4,TRBJ1-1,TGTGCCAGCAGTTTATGGCATCTCAACACTGAAGCTTTCTTT,CASSLWHLNTEAFF
NA,NA,TRBV14,TRBJ2-2,TGTGCCAGCAGCCAAATGAGGGGGACGACTAGTTCCACCGGGGAGCTGTTTTTT,CASSQMRGTTSSTGELFF
few,NA,TRBV4-2,TRBJ2-5,TGTGCCAGCAGCCAAAAGGGGCGGGGGCCCGACCAAGAGACCCAGTACTTC,CASSQKGRGPDQETQYF
few,TRBD1,TRBV6-1,TRBJ1-1,TGTGCCAGCAGTCCATGGACAGGGGCCAACACTGAAGCTTTCTTT,CASSPWTGANTEAFF
NA,NA,TRBV6-1,TRBJ1-4,TGTGCCAGCAGTGACCGGGGGAGAGAAAAACTGTTTTTT,CASSDRGREKLFF
few,NA,TRBV5-1,TRBJ2-5,TGCGCCAGCTGTCCCACCAGCCAAGAGACCCAGTACTTC,CASCPTSQETQYF
NA,NA,TRBV18,TRBJ2-1,TGTGCCAGCTCACCAGGGGGGAAGGCCTCCTACAATGAGCAGTTCTTC,CASSPGGKASYNEQFF
many,NA,TRBV5-6,TRBJ1-2,TGTGCCAGCAGCTTGTTGGCCTCATTGTTGCCTCGCTATGGCTACACCTTC,CASSLLASLLPRYGYTF
NA,NA,TRBV20-1,TRBJ2-7,TGCAGTGCTAGGGCGAAGATAGGGAGCTCCTACGAGCAGTACTTC,CSARAKIGSSYEQYF
few,NA,TRBV20-1,TRBJ2-7,TGCAGTGCTAGAGGGACTAACAGGGGGGGCAGCGAGCAGTACTTC,CSARGTNRGGSEQYF
many,NA,TRBV4-2,TRBJ2-3,TGTGCCAGCAGCCAAGAGTATGGCACAGATACGCAGTATTTT,CASSQEYGTDTQYF
NA,NA,TRBV7-9,TRBJ1-2,TGTGCCAGCAGCGATACCCCTGGTGGCTACACCTTC,CASSDTPGGYTF
few,NA,TRBV28,TRBJ1-2,TGTGCCAGCAGCCAAGGGGGGGAAAAAGGCCTCCGCTATGGCTACACCTTC,CASSQGGEKGLRYGYTF
NA,NA,TRBV4-3,TRBJ2-2,TGCGCCAGCAGGGGCGGCAGGGATTTTGGCGGGGAGCTGTTTTTT,CASRGGRDFGGELFF
few,NA,TRBV20-1,TRBJ2-1,TGCAGTGCTAGAGATTTTAGTTACTCTTACAATGAGCAGTTCTTC,CSARDFSYSYNEQFF
many,NA,TRBV5-1,TRBJ2-3,TGCGCCAGCAGCTTGACCAGGGTGGGGACAGATACGCAGTATTTT,CASSLTRVGTDTQYF
few,NA,TRBV7-9,TRBJ1-1,TGTGCCAGCAGCTTAGTACAGGAGAACACTGAAGCTTTCTTT,CASSLVQENTEAFF
many,NA,TRBV7-9,TRBJ2-3,TGTGCCAGCAGCTCCCCCCTGTCGAGGGCAGATACGCAGTATTTT,CASSSPLSRADTQYF
few,NA,TRBV7-8,TRBJ2-7,TGTGCCAGCAGCTTAGGTCTAGGCCTGGGGTACGAGCAGTACTTC,CASSLGLGLGYEQYF
few,TRBD1,TRBV10-3,TRBJ1-6,TGTGCCATCAGTATGACAGGGCCGGATTCACCCCTCCACTTT,CAISMTGPDSPLHF
few,NA,TRBV7-2,TRBJ1-4,TGTGCCAGCAGCTTAGCAAGCACAGAAAAACTGTTTTTT,CASSLASTEKLFF
NA,NA,TRBV27,TRBJ2-7,TGTGCCAGCAGTGCCCCCGGCAGGAGCTCCTACGAGCAGTACTTC,CASSAPGRSSYEQYF
many,NA,TRBV5-4,TRBJ1-1,TGTGCCAGCAGCTTGGGGCCCACTGAAGCTTTCTTT,CASSLGPTEAFF
NA,NA,TRBV30,TRBJ2-3,TGTGCCTGGAGTGTATACCGGGATACGCAGTATTTT,CAWSVYRDTQYF
few,TRBD2,TRBV5-1,TRBJ2-7,TGCGCCAGCAGCCCTTCTAGCGGGAGCCCCTACGAGCAGTACTTC,CASSPSSGSPYEQYF
few,NA,TRBV30,TRBJ2-3,TGTGCCTCACAGGGTGGAAGCGGCACAGATACGCAGTATTTT,CASQGGSGTDTQYF
many,NA,TRBV12-3/TRBV12-4,TRBJ1-2,TGTGCCAGCAGTTTAACAGGAGTGAACTATGGCTACACCTTC,CASSLTGVNYGYTF
few,TRBD2,TRBV5-1,TRBJ2-7,TGCGCCAGCAGCCCTGGGACTAGCGGGGGTCACGAGCAGTACTTC,CASSPGTSGGHEQYF
few,NA,TRBV12-3/TRBV12-4,TRBJ1-5,TGTGCCAGCAGTTTAGGCAGGGGCACCAATCAGCCCCAGCATTTT,CASSLGRGTNQPQHF
NA,NA,TRBV20-1,TRBJ2-5,TGCAGTGCTAGCCCCCAGGGGGAGACCCAGTACTTC,CSASPQGETQYF
many,NA,TRBV5-6,TRBJ1-2,TGTGCCAGCAGCTTTGGCCCCAGCTACACCTTC,CASSFGPSYTF
few,TRBD1,TRBV12-3/TRBV12-4,TRBJ1-6,TGTGCCAGCAGTCCGGGACAGGGGATGGATTCACCCCTCCACTTT,CASSPGQGMDSPLHF
few,NA,TRBV6-2/TRBV6-3,TRBJ2-6,TGTGCCAGCAGCCCACTCAGGGGCCCCCTCTCTGGGGCCAACGTCCTGACTTTC,CASSPLRGPLSGANVLTF
many,NA,TRBV12-3/TRBV12-4,TRBJ1-2,TGTGCCAGCAGTTTTGCAGGGGTAGGCTATGGCTACACCTTC,CASSFAGVGYGYTF
many,NA,TRBV4-3,TRBJ2-3,TGCGCCAGCAGCCGAGAATGGGGTTCCGACGGGTTTAGCACAGATACGCAGTATTTT,CASSREWGSDGFSTDTQYF
few,NA,TRBV29-1,TRBJ2-5,TGCAGCGGCCGACAGGCCGCGGGAGAGACCCAGTACTTC,CSGRQAAGETQYF
few,NA,TRBV9,TRBJ1-1,TGTGCCAGCAGCGCAAGACCCGGACTCATGAACACTGAAGCTTTCTTT,CASSARPGLMNTEAFF
many,TRBD1,TRBV6-1,TRBJ2-3,TGTGCCAGCAGCTTCGGACAGGGAATAGATACGCAGTATTTT,CASSFGQGIDTQYF
NA,NA,TRBV24-1,TRBJ2-5,TGTGCCACCAGTGATAGCGGTCCACGGCAGGAGACCCAGTACTTC,CATSDSGPRQETQYF
NA,NA,TRBV29-1,TRBJ2-7,TGCAGCGTCTCAATGGGCCTGGGTGGCTACGAGCAGTACTTC,CSVSMGLGGYEQYF
many,TRBD1,TRBV5-1,TRBJ2-1,TGCGCCAGCAGCTTGACACAGGGGGCCAATGAGCAGTTCTTC,CASSLTQGANEQFF
few,TRBD2,TRBV20-1,TRBJ2-3,TGCAGTGCCACTCCTAGCGGGAGTAAGGCAGATACGCAGTATTTT,CSATPSGSKADTQYF
few,TRBD1,TRBV10-3,TRBJ1-2,TGTGCCACCAGACAGGGGAGAGAGAATGGCTACACCTTC,CATRQGRENGYTF
NA,NA,TRBV12-3/TRBV12-4,TRBJ1-1,TGTGCCAGCAGTTATAACATGTTGGACACTGAAGCTTTCTTT,CASSYNMLDTEAFF
NA,NA,TRBV20-1,TRBJ1-5,TGCAGTGCTAGAGATATCTTAGGGAGCAATCAGCCCCAGCATTTT,CSARDILGSNQPQHF
many,TRBD1,TRBV6-1,TRBJ1-6,TGTGCCAGCAGAAGACCGGGACAGCCTCATAATTCACCCCTCCACTTT,CASRRPGQPHNSPLHF
few,TRBD1,TRBV7-9,TRBJ1-1,TGTGCCAGCAGCTTGCAGACAGGGGGGGTTGAAGCTTTCTTT,CASSLQTGGVEAFF
NA,NA,TRBV18,TRBJ1-5,TGTGCCAGCTCACCGGTACAGAAGTATCAGCCCCAGCATTTT,CASSPVQKYQPQHF
few,TRBD1,TRBV10-3,TRBJ2-5,TGTGCCATCAGTGAGCGAGGACAGACGGGACAGGTGGACTTC,CAISERGQTGQVDF
NA,NA,TRBV4-3,TRBJ1-2,TGCGCCAGCAGCCAAGATCGAGGGGTTAACTATGGCTACACCTTC,CASSQDRGVNYGYTF
NA,TRBD2,TRBV5-1,TRBJ2-1,TGCGCCAGCAGCCGGGGGGGATTGATCAATGAGCAGTTCTTC,CASSRGGLINEQFF
few,NA,TRBV10-3,TRBJ1-1,TGTGCCATCAGACGACCCTACCAGAACACTGAAGCTTTCTTT,CAIRRPYQNTEAFF
few,NA,TRBV5-1,TRBJ2-1,TGCGCCAGCAGCTTGGTGGGGCGGATCGAGCAGTTCTTC,CASSLVGRIEQFF
few,NA,TRBV2,TRBJ2-7,TGTGCCAGCAGTGAATCTAGTCTGGTCTACGAGCAGTACTTC,CASSESSLVYEQYF
NA,NA,TRBV2,TRBJ2-3,TGTGCCAGCAGTGATTCCCCCCCCATGTGGGATACGCAGTATTTT,CASSDSPPMWDTQYF
few,NA,TRBV4-2,TRBJ1-4,TGTGCCAGCAGCCAAGTCCGTGCGAATGAAAAACTGTTTTTT,CASSQVRANEKLFF
few,TRBD1,TRBV6-2/TRBV6-3,TRBJ2-3,TGTGCCAGCAGTGCGTATCGACAGGGTGGAGATACGCAGTATTTT,CASSAYRQGGDTQYF
NA,NA,TRBV20-1,TRBJ2-5,TGCAGTGCGCGCGCAGGACAGCTTCAAGAGACCCAGTACTTC,CSARAGQLQETQYF